This T cell receptor (beta chain) was obtained from a study of blood T cell repertoires in COVID-19. Study at large: Samples of COVID-19 (acute and convalescent) were obtained from the United States, Italy and Spain. From T cells, B-cell-depleted T cells, or PBMCs came the material, which was cDNA or gDNA.

Original data processing: Amplifying reference gene primers gave estimates of nucleated cell counts. The assay was immunoSEQ multiplex PCR, and TCRdb's table has in-frame clones only and misses some. The V and J calls and the clone size are those of that table, but D and trimming were determined from the DNA. The repertoire holds fewer than 110,000 clones, about four fifths seen once, with 4.3% in the top ten. The sample was peripheral blood. The origin of this receptor is a man aged 65 to 85 with acute or convalescent COVID-19.

CDR3: CASSFDSYNEKLFF. CDR3 DNA: TGTGCCAGCAGCTTCGACAGTTATAATGAAAAACTGTTTTTT. The J gene is TRBJ1-4, the V gene TRBV11-2; D perhaps matches TRBD1 (5 bases). Germline V gene data show CDR1 as SGHAT and CDR2 as FQNNGV. The V end was cut by 3 bases, the J end by 4 bases, with 9 bases between. The CDR3 runs 14 residues.